This TCR beta chain was observed in a study of OX40 agonist ivuxolimab in advanced cancers. Study-level background: With ivuxolimab, an agonistic anti-OX40 (CD134) antibody, patients were treated. General study points: The expanded peripheral T cells' antigen specificity was not determined. Among the nonresponders, some also had low normalized T-cell clonal expansion.

With regard to this clone: The target antigen is unknown.

TCRdb keeps only in-frame clones here, not all; method: immunoSEQ multiplex PCR. The sample shows about 69,000 clones, about nine tenths of them seen only once. The source material was CD4+ or CD8+ T cells sorted from blood, sampled in a trial of the OX40 agonist ivuxolimab. This sequence originates from an adult with an advanced solid tumor such as melanoma, head and neck, liver or kidney cancer.

The CDR3 nucleotides read TGTGCCAGCAGATTTGACAGGGCTGGAAACACCATATATTTT. It codes for CASRFDRAGNTIYF. The chain couples TRBV6-6 to TRBJ1-3, with 7 bases fitting TRBD1. CDR1 is MNHNY, CDR2 SVGAGI, per germline (reference sequence). V was pared by 6 bases and J by 2 bases, with 4 bases of the junction left unmatched. The length of the CDR3 is 14 residues.